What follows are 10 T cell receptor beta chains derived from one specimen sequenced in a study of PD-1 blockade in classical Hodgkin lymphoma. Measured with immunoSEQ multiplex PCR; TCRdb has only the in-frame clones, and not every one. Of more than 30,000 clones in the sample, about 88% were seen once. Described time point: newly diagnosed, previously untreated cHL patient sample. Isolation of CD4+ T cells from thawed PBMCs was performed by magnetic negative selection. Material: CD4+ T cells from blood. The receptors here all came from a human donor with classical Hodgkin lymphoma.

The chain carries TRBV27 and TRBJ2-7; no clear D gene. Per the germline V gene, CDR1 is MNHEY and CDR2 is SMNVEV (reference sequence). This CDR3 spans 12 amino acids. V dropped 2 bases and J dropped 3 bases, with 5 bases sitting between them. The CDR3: CASSLKGYEQYF. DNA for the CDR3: TGTGCCAGCAGTTTAAAAGGCTACGAGCAGTACTTC.

Here the CDR3 DNA reads TGTGCCAGCACCCTAGGCGGGACAGGGTTTAACACTGAAGCTTTCTTT. Its translation: CASTLGGTGFNTEAFF. The genes are TRBV28 and TRBJ1-1; 9 nucleotides agree with TRBD1. The junction had 11 bases not matched to a gene; V was cut back by 7 bases and J by 2 bases. Germline V gene lookup returns CDR1 MDHEN and CDR2 SYDVKM. The CDR3 consists of 16 residues.

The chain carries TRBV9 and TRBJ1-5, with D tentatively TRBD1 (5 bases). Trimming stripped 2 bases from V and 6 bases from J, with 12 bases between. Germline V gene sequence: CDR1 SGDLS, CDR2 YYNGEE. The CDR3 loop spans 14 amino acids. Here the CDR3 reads CASSVGTLGQPQHF. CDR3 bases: TGTGCCAGCAGCGTCGGGACGTTAGGTCAGCCCCAGCATTTT.

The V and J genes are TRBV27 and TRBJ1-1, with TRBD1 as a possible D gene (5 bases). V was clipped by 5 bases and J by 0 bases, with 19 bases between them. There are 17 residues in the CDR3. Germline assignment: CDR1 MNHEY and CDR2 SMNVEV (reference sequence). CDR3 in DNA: TGTGCCAGCAGTAGGTCCGGGACTGAACGGATGAACACTGAAGCTTTCTTT. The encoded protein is CASSRSGTERMNTEAFF.

CDR3 sequence reads: CASTLLDIGEQFF. The CDR3 coding sequence is TGTGCCAGCACCCTACTAGATATTGGTGAGCAGTTCTTC. The J gene is TRBJ2-1, the V gene TRBV2; D possibly corresponds to TRBD2 (5 bases). The CDR3 extends over 13 amino acids. Germline CDR1 reads SNHLY; CDR2 reads FYNNEI. Trimming took 7 bases from V and 9 from J, leaving 16 bases between them.

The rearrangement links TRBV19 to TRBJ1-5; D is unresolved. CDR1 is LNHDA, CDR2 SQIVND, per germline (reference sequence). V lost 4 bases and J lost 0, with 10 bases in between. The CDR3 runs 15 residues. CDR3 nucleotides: TGTGCCAGTAGTACCCGGACCGCTAGCAATCAGCCCCAGCATTTT. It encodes CASSTRTASNQPQHF.

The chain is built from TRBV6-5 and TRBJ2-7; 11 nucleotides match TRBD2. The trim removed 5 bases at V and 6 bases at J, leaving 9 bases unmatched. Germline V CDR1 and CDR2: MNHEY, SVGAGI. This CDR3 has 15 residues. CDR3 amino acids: CASSRFSGRATEQYF. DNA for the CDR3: TGTGCCAGCAGTCGCTTTAGCGGGAGGGCCACCGAGCAGTACTTC.

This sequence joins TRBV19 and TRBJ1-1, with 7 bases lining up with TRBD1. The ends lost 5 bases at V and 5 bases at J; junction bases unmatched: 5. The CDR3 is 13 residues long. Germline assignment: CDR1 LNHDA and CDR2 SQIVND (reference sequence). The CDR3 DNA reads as TGTGCCAGTAGTCCGACAGGGAGGACTGAAGCTTTCTTT. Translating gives CASSPTGRTEAFF. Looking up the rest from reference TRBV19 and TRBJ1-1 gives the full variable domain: DGGITQSPKYLFRKEGQNVTLSCEQNLNHDAMYWYRQDPGQGLRLIYYSQIVNDFQKGDIAEGYSVSREKKESFPLTVTSAQKNPTAFYLCASSPTGRTEAFFGQGTRLTVV.

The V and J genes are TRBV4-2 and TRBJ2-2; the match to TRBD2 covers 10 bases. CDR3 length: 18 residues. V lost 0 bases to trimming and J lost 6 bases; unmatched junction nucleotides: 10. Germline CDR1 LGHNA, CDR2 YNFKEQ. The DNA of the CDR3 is TGTGCCAGCAGCCAAGATGGGAGCGGGAGGGCCCGGGCCGGGGAGCTGTTTTTT. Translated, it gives CASSQDGSGRARAGELFF.

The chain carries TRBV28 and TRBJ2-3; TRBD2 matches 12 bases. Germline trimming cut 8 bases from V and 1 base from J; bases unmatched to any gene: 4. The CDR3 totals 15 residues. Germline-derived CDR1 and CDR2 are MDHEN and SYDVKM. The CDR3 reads CASRLAGARTDTQYF. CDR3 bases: TGTGCCAGCCGACTAGCGGGAGCCCGCACAGATACGCAGTATTTT.